The rows below give T cell receptor beta chains drawn from one sample of a study of T cell repertoires in cytomegalovirus infection. TCRdb re-analysed the reads in MiXCR, keeping a single row per CDR3 protein. The table includes a few hundred thousand distinct CDR3 sequences, around 27% detected once. Sequenced input: PBMCs. All receptors derive from a human donor in good health (CMV status not recorded). Some clones in this sample may be carry-over from other donors' samples. The CDR3 runs from the conserved cysteine through the conserved F or W. D genes are given only for firm matches. The size field is filled for only some rows; it gives once, few, many or a size class.

cdr3_nt	cdr3_aa	clone_size	d_call	v_call	j_call
TGCGCCAGCAGCCAGAGCGGGACTAGCTATTACAATGAGCAGTTCTTC	CASSQSGTSYYNEQFF	few	TRBD2	TRBV4-3	TRBJ2-1
TGTGCCAGCAGCTCTGGGGCTTGGCGGGAATTGTTGGATGAGCAGTTCTTC	CASSSGAWRELLDEQFF	.	.	TRBV11-3	TRBJ2-1
TGTGCCAGCACCCTCCTGGAGGGCACTGAAGCTTTCTTT	CASTLLEGTEAFF	.	.	TRBV3-1	TRBJ1-1
TGCAGTGCTAGCGGGATTCTGCTAGAGGAGCAGTTCTTC	CSASGILLEEQFF	few	.	TRBV20-1	TRBJ2-1
TGCAGTGCTAGACGGACAGGGGACTCTCTGAATGGCTACACCTTC	CSARRTGDSLNGYTF	.	TRBD1	TRBV20-1	TRBJ1-2
TGTGCCAGCAGCCCGTGGGGGACAGGAAACCAAGAGACCCAGTACTTC	CASSPWGTGNQETQYF	many	TRBD1	TRBV7-2	TRBJ2-5
TGCAGTGCTAGAGAGGGCCTAACTAATGAAAAACTGTTTTTT	CSAREGLTNEKLFF	.	.	TRBV20-1	TRBJ1-4
TGTGCCAGCAGCCAAGGGTCAGGAGGGGAGACCCAGTACTTC	CASSQGSGGETQYF	many	.	TRBV11-2	TRBJ2-5
TGCGCCAGCAGCCAAGGGGGACAGACTGGCGATGAGCAGTTCTTC	CASSQGGQTGDEQFF	few	TRBD1	TRBV4-3	TRBJ2-1
TGCGCCAGCAGCTTGGAGCCGGGGGCTAACTATGGCTACACCTTC	CASSLEPGANYGYTF	.	.	TRBV5-1	TRBJ1-2
TGTGCTAGTGGTTTCCCCCAGTCGGTTTATAGCACAGATACGCAGTATTTT	CASGFPQSVYSTDTQYF	.	.	TRBV12-5	TRBJ2-3
TGCGCCAGCAGCGATACACAGGGCCGGTATGGCTACACCTTC	CASSDTQGRYGYTF	few	.	TRBV5-1	TRBJ1-2
TGTGCCAGCAGCTTCTCGGTCAATCAGCCCCAGCATTTT	CASSFSVNQPQHF	many	.	TRBV5-5	TRBJ1-5
TGTGCCAGCAGTTACTCGGGGAATAACAATGAGCAGTTCTTC	CASSYSGNNNEQFF	.	.	TRBV6-5	TRBJ2-1
TGTGCCAGCAGCGTAGATTTGCCGGCAGGCATTACCTTC	CASSVDLPAGITF	few	.	TRBV9	TRBJ1-2
TGTGCCAGCAGCTTTGGGAGCGCTTGGAGGAATGAGCAGTTCTTC	CASSFGSAWRNEQFF	.	.	TRBV5-8	TRBJ2-1
TGCGCCAGCAGTTCGGGGGACGGCACAGATACGCAGTATTTT	CASSSGDGTDTQYF	.	.	TRBV5-1	TRBJ2-3
TGTGCCAGCAGCCGACAACTCACCGGGGAGCTGTTTTTT	CASSRQLTGELFF	many	.	TRBV7-2	TRBJ2-2
TGTGCCACCAGAGGAGAGGCATTAGGTTGGTCTGGGGCCAACGTCCTGACTTTC	CATRGEALGWSGANVLTF	once	.	TRBV24-1	TRBJ2-6
TGTGCCAGCAGCTTAGGGCGGGGCGGCTATGGCTACACCTTC	CASSLGRGGYGYTF	.	.	TRBV7-8	TRBJ1-2
TGTGCCAGCAGCCTCGAACAGGGTAGGGACCAGCCCCAGCATTTT	CASSLEQGRDQPQHF	.	.	TRBV5-6	TRBJ1-5
TGTGCCAGCAGCCACTCTGGGTTTGGGACCAGCGACACCGGGGAGCTGTTTTTT	CASSHSGFGTSDTGELFF	.	.	TRBV6-2/TRBV6-3	TRBJ2-2